These 19 T cell receptor beta chains came from one sample sequenced in a study of blood T cells in healthy people across ages. The authors ran a second PCR of about 7 to 11 cycles using a sample-barcoded 5' primer and a J-beta primer mix. TCRdb used MiXCR to reprocess the 5' RACE reads, holding one entry per CDR3 protein. Here the sample spans 950,000 to 1,200,000 distinct CDR3 sequences, about two fifths being singletons. What was sequenced was blood. The source of these receptors is a young man in good health.

The chain has TRBV4-3 and TRBJ2-7; no firm D call. V was shortened by 4 bases and J by 7 bases, with 11 bases between the two germline ends. CDR1 is LGHNA, CDR2 YSLEER, per germline. The CDR3 spans 12 residues. The CDR3 DNA sequence: TGCGCCAGCAGCCTATCGCCGGAGGAGCAGTACTTC. It translates to CASSLSPEEQYF.

This clonotype has at least ten counts. The chain couples TRBV20-1 to TRBJ1-2; 7 bases agree with TRBD1. The V segment lost 0 bases and the J segment 0 bases; nucleotides outside the gene matches: 1. CDR3 length: 14 residues. Germline CDR1 is DFQATT and CDR2 is SNEGSKA (reference sequence). The chain's CDR3 is CSARDGTANYGYTF. The CDR3 DNA sequence: TGCAGTGCTAGAGACGGGACAGCTAACTATGGCTACACCTTC.

This clonotype was recorded a few times. The CDR3 sequence: CSAQITLKETQYF. The CDR3 nucleotides are TGCAGTGCCCAAATAACCCTCAAAGAGACCCAGTACTTC. This chain uses TRBV20-1 with TRBJ2-5; no clear D gene. The germline V gene has CDR1 DFQATT and CDR2 SNEGSKA (reference sequence). The CDR3 runs 13 residues. Trimming stripped 6 bases from V and 3 bases from J, with 14 bases between.

The CDR3 sequence is CASRLAGPDTQYF. The CDR3 DNA reads as TGTGCCAGCAGACTAGCGGGGCCAGATACGCAGTATTTT. The chain carries TRBV7-2 and TRBJ2-3; 10 bases fit TRBD2. In germline, CDR1 is SGHTA, CDR2 FQGNSA. This CDR3 contains 13 residues. J was trimmed by 4 bases and V by 6 bases; bases with no gene match: 1.

Only a few counts were recorded for this clonotype. The V call is TRBV12-3 or TRBV12-4, the J call TRBJ1-5; 7 bases fit TRBD1. J was trimmed by 3 bases and V by 7 bases; bases with no gene match: 9. The CDR3 is 15 residues long. CDR3 region: CASTSRGTDNQPQHF. Here the CDR3 DNA reads TGTGCCAGCACCAGCAGAGGGACAGACAATCAGCCCCAGCATTTT.

Notes on this clonotype: A much larger clonotype is one base distant, so this may be a read error. CDR3 bases: TGTGCCAGCAGTTTTGTGAAAGGACACTACGAGCAGTTCTTC. It encodes CASSFVKGHYEQFF. This chain links TRBV27 with TRBJ2-1, with D possibly TRBD1 on 5 matching bases. The V end lost 3 bases, the J end lost 10 bases, and 16 bases lay between the germline ends. The CDR3 has 14 residues. Germline assignment: CDR1 MNHEY and CDR2 SMNVEV (reference sequence).

CDR3 nucleotides: TGCGCCAGCAGCTTACAATCCGGGACAGGGCCACACTATGGCTACACCTTC. Translating gives CASSLQSGTGPHYGYTF. The chain recombines TRBV5-1 with TRBJ1-2; 9 positions match TRBD1. Germline CDR1 and CDR2: SGHRS and YFSETQ. The CDR3 contains 17 residues. The ends lost 2 bases at V and 3 bases at J; junction bases unmatched: 11.

This clonotype showed up just a few times. This chain joins TRBV5-1 and TRBJ2-3; D gene unclear. V lost 3 bases and J 3 bases, leaving 14 bases between the germline ends. The CDR3 contains 15 residues. From germline, CDR1 is SGHRS and CDR2 YFSETQ. The CDR3: CASSSGGKVTDTQYF. In DNA, the CDR3 is TGCGCCAGCAGCTCCGGTGGGAAAGTAACAGATACGCAGTATTTT.

The V call is TRBV7-2, the J call TRBJ2-2, with D possibly matching TRBD1 (6 bases). V was shortened by 4 bases and J by 1 base, with 10 bases between the two germline ends. This CDR3 region has 15 residues. From germline, CDR1 is SGHTA and CDR2 FQGNSA. CDR3: CASSSYRENTGELFF. The CDR3 DNA reads TGTGCCAGCAGCTCCTACAGGGAGAACACCGGGGAGCTGTTTTTT.

The J gene is TRBJ2-1, the V gene TRBV7-2; D perhaps matches TRBD1 (5 bases). Germline loops: CDR1 SGHTA, CDR2 FQGNSA. V dropped 5 bases and J dropped 15 bases, with 17 bases sitting between them. The CDR3 sequence is 12 residues long. The CDR3 DNA reads TGTGCCAGCAGCCTCGGACACGGACCCTTGTTCTTC. Translating it yields CASSLGHGPLFF.

The genes are TRBV20-1 and TRBJ1-1, with a tentative D call TRBD1 (5 bases). The CDR3 contains 15 residues. CDR1 DFQATT and CDR2 SNEGSKA come from the germline V gene (reference sequence). V lost 0 bases, J lost 4 bases, and 15 bases lay in between. In nucleotides, the CDR3 is TGCAGTGCTAGAGATGGGGCGGGGCCGAGCACTGAAGCTTTCTTT. Amino acid sequence: CSARDGAGPSTEAFF.

This clonotype has more than one count but fewer than ten. The chain combines TRBV4-3 with TRBJ2-5; 7 bases are shared with TRBD1. Looked up from germline, CDR1 is LGHNA and CDR2 is YSLEER. The CDR3 contains 13 residues. With V trimmed by 6 bases and J by 4 bases, 5 bases remained unmatched. CDR3 nucleotide sequence: TGCGCCAGCAGTCCGAACAGGGGAGAGACCCAGTACTTC. Translated: CASSPNRGETQYF.

The chain combines TRBV5-6 with TRBJ2-2; D is unclear. CDR1 is SGHDT, CDR2 YYEEEE, per germline. Trimming removed 0 bases from V and 4 bases from J, with 7 bases in between. CDR3 length equals 14 residues. The CDR3 loop reads CASSLDPLTGELFF. DNA for the CDR3: TGTGCCAGCAGCTTGGACCCTCTCACCGGGGAGCTGTTTTTT.

The chain joins TRBV5-1 to TRBJ1-6; D remains unclear. V was shortened by 2 bases and J by 7 bases, with 16 bases between the two germline ends. Germline loops: CDR1 SGHRS, CDR2 YFSETQ. The CDR3 covers 16 residues. CDR3 region: CASSLPGGRENSPLHF. CDR3 bases: TGCGCCAGCAGCTTACCGGGAGGGAGGGAGAATTCACCCCTCCACTTT.

This clonotype was observed a few times. The V gene is TRBV4-1, the J gene TRBJ2-5; 7 nucleotides match TRBD2. The end of the DNA aligns better with TRBJ2-7, so the J call may be wrong. This CDR3 spans 16 amino acids. In germline, CDR1 is MGHRA, CDR2 YSYEKL. The CDR3 nucleotides read TGCGCCAGCAGCCAATTTCCGCGGGGGTCCTATTACGAGCAGTACTTC. Translation gives CASSQFPRGSYYEQYF.

In this sample, this clonotype turned up a few times. The rearrangement joins TRBV3-1 to TRBJ2-7; 8 nucleotides line up with TRBD1. V lost 1 base, J lost 3 bases, and 5 bases stayed unmatched. The CDR3 loop spans 15 amino acids. Germline CDR1 reads LGHDT; CDR2 reads YNNKEL (reference sequence). In nucleotides, the CDR3 is TGTGCCAGCAGCCAAGCCGCCGGACAGGGCTACGAGCAGTACTTC. As protein: CASSQAAGQGYEQYF.

At least ten counts were recorded for this clonotype. The gene calls are TRBV4-2 and TRBJ2-1; 10 nucleotides agree with TRBD2. Unmatched junction bases numbered 5, after V lost 4 bases and J lost 5 bases. The CDR3 has 15 residues. Germline CDR1 is LGHNA and CDR2 is YNFKEQ. CDR3: CASSPLAGVNNEQFF. The CDR3 DNA sequence: TGTGCCAGCAGCCCCCTAGCGGGGGTTAACAATGAGCAGTTCTTC.

This chain's CDR3 is CSARDTAAFF. The CDR3 DNA sequence: TGCAGTGCTAGAGATACTGCGGCTTTCTTT. The rearrangement links TRBV20-1 to TRBJ1-1; D gene unclear. The CDR3 is made up of 10 amino acids. V lost 0 bases to trimming and J lost 11 bases, with 7 bases between them. Germline loops: CDR1 DFQATT, CDR2 SNEGSKA (reference sequence).

The chain recombines TRBV20-1 with TRBJ2-5; 8 bases fit TRBD1. Gene TRBJ2-7 matches the end of the DNA better, so the J call may be wrong. Germline lookup yields CDR1 DFQATT and CDR2 SNEGSKA (reference sequence). CDR3 length equals 15 residues. For the CDR3, the DNA is TGCAGTGCTAGTCCGGTGGACAGGGCAACCTACGAGCAGTACTTC. It yields the protein CSASPVDRATYEQYF.